This T cell receptor (beta chain) was identified during a study of cytomegalovirus exposure and HLA in healthy donors. Turning to the study itself: The Caucasian-associated ancestry cluster contained approximately 81% of the 398 genotyped donors.

Use of 60 Vbeta and 13 Jbeta primers characterized the PCR. Method: immunoSEQ multiplex PCR; TCRdb's copy keeps in-frame clones and lacks some. The sample includes about 60,000 clones, 70% to 80% of them seen just once. The CDR3 spans 14 residues. J gave up 6 bases and V 6 bases, and 5 bases lay outside the gene matches. CDR1 and CDR2 from the germline V gene are LNHNV and YYDKDF (reference sequence). This clone was observed a handful of times. Its antigen is currently unknown. Notes on the study in general: Several of the most significant clusters appeared, in a later analysis, to be linked to common viral pathogens. Presence/absence analyses treated sequencing depth as roughly uniform across donors. Most TCR sequences were seen very rarely across donors, but some public TCRs occurred in many.

The sample was PBMCs. This chain joins TRBV15 and TRBJ1-6; TRBD1 matches at 7 bases. The receptor's source is a woman aged 40 to 50 in good health and CMV-seropositive. The CDR3 coding sequence is TGTGCCACCAGTATTGACAGGGTTAATTCACCCCTCCACTTT. It codes for CATSIDRVNSPLHF.